A single sample is the source of the 20 T cell receptor beta chains below, sequenced in a study of PD-L1 blockade in urothelial cancer. Clones were read by immunoSEQ multiplex PCR, and TCRdb kept only the in-frame ones, dropping some. The profile shows 50,000 to 55,000 clones, about 72% of them singletons. Here the sequenced sample was PBMCs, taken around atezolizumab (anti-PD-L1) treatment. The receptors come from a man between 65 and 85 years old with urothelial cancer.

The chain employs TRBV7-8 and TRBJ1-1; D call uncertain. CDR3 length: 14 amino acids. Trimming stripped 2 bases from V and 0 bases from J, with 7 bases between. Germline V gene sequence: CDR1 SGHVS, CDR2 FQNEAQ. CDR3 bases: TGTGCCAGCAGCTTAATACAGCTGAACACTGAAGCTTTCTTT. Encoded protein: CASSLIQLNTEAFF.

This clone occurred a few times. The chain carries TRBV10-3 and TRBJ1-5; possible D gene TRBD1, 5 bases. The length of the CDR3 is 14 residues. In germline, CDR1 is ENHRY, CDR2 SYGVKD. V gave up 5 bases and J gave up 0 bases, with 8 bases separating them. CDR3 sequence (DNA): TGTGCCATCAGTAGGGACTATAGCAATCAGCCCCAGCATTTT. This gives the protein CAISRDYSNQPQHF.

The chain is built from TRBV19 and TRBJ2-2, with 8 nucleotides matching TRBD2. Germline assignment: CDR1 LNHDA and CDR2 SQIVND (reference sequence). With 7 bases clipped from V and 0 bases from J, the junction kept 10 bases outside the gene matches. This CDR3 comprises 17 residues. CDR3 loop: CASTDPGGSANTGELFF. The CDR3 DNA is TGTGCCAGTACTGATCCGGGGGGGAGCGCGAACACCGGGGAGCTGTTTTTT.

The J gene is TRBJ2-5, the V gene TRBV2; D remains unclear. The CDR3 has 12 amino acids. Germline V lookup: CDR1 SNHLY, CDR2 FYNNEI. V was trimmed by 6 bases and J by 4 bases, leaving 9 bases between them. The CDR3 nucleotides read TGTGCCAGCAGCCCTAGTTCAGAGACCCAGTACTTC. Translation: CASSPSSETQYF.

This clone was counted a few times. The chain combines TRBV12-5 with TRBJ2-5; 9 nucleotides match TRBD1. Germline-derived CDR1 and CDR2 are LGHNT and FRNRAP. V gave up 1 base and J gave up 5 bases; unmatched junction bases: 5. CDR3 length: 15 amino acids. The CDR3 DNA reads TGTGCTAGTGGTTTGGCTACAGGGGGCGCCGAGACCCAGTACTTC. Encoded protein: CASGLATGGAETQYF.

In its sample, this clone was seen once. The chain couples TRBV7-2 to TRBJ2-3; 13 positions agree with TRBD2. Germline assignment: CDR1 SGHTA and CDR2 FQGNSA. The CDR3 runs 16 residues. V shed 1 base and J 6 bases; nucleotides not matched to a gene: 4. The DNA of the CDR3 is TGTGCCAGCAGCTTAGGGACTAGCGGGAGAAAGGATACGCAGTATTTT. This encodes CASSLGTSGRKDTQYF.

In this sample, this clone turned up a few times. The chain has TRBV5-6 and TRBJ2-7; TRBD1 matches 10 bases. J gave up 2 bases and V 3 bases, and 5 bases lay outside the gene matches. Germline V gene lookup returns CDR1 SGHDT and CDR2 YYEEEE. The CDR3 sequence is 15 residues long. CDR3 protein: CASSSPGQGTYEQYF. The CDR3 DNA sequence: TGTGCCAGCAGCTCACCGGGACAGGGGACCTACGAGCAGTACTTC.

The gene calls are TRBV30 and TRBJ1-4, with a weak D call TRBD1 (6 bases). The CDR3 has 15 residues. V lost 4 bases and J lost 8, with 20 bases in between. Looked up from germline, CDR1 is GTSNPN and CDR2 is SVGIG (reference sequence). CDR3 sequence reads: CAWKSGSGVGEKLFF. The CDR3 nucleotides are TGTGCCTGGAAGTCGGGGTCAGGGGTCGGGGAAAAACTGTTTTTT. Together with reference TRBV30 and TRBJ1-4, the CDR3 gives the full variable domain: SQTIHQWPATLVQPVGSPLSLECTVEGTSNPNLYWYRQAAGRGLQLLFYSVGIGQISSEVPQNLSASRPQDRQFILSSKKLLLSDSGFYLCAWKSGSGVGEKLFFGSGTQLSVL.

This clone was seen just once. V usage is TRBV29-1 and J usage is TRBJ1-1, with D unresolved. CDR1 SQVTM and CDR2 ANQGSEA come from the germline V gene. The V end lost 0 bases, the J end lost 6 bases, and 17 bases lay between the germline ends. The CDR3 consists of 15 residues. For the CDR3, the DNA is TGCAGCGTTGAAGATCTGAGGCCCTCTGGCCCTGAAGCTTTCTTT. It encodes CSVEDLRPSGPEAFF.

This chain links TRBV19 with TRBJ1-2, with a tentative D call TRBD1 (6 bases). The CDR3 is 13 residues long. Deletions cut 5 bases from V and 0 bases from J, with 7 bases between. Germline V gives CDR1 LNHDA, CDR2 SQIVND (reference sequence). The CDR3 DNA follows: TGTGCCAGTAGTTACAGGGCTAACTATGGCTACACCTTC. Translating it yields CASSYRANYGYTF.

V is TRBV11-3 and J is TRBJ2-4; 10 nucleotides line up with TRBD2. There are 19 residues in the CDR3. V dropped 0 bases and J dropped 0; count of bases not matched to a gene: 8. The V gene's germline CDR1 is SGHNT and CDR2 YENEEA. CDR3 loop: CASSLEGTSVSLAKNIQYF. The CDR3 DNA reads TGTGCCAGCAGCTTAGAGGGGACTAGCGTCAGTTTAGCCAAAAACATTCAGTACTTC.

The V gene is TRBV25-1, the J gene TRBJ2-7; tentative D call: TRBD2 (7 bases). Germline V gives CDR1 MGHDK, CDR2 SYGVNS. This CDR3 has 14 residues. V was cut by 7 bases and J by 3 bases, with 16 bases left in between. The CDR3 coding sequence is TGTGCCAGCAAGGGGGAGGGATCGTACTACGAGCAGTACTTC. This encodes CASKGEGSYYEQYF.

The rearrangement links TRBV6-1 to TRBJ2-3; D might be TRBD2 (7 bases). The CDR3 contains 15 residues. Germline-derived CDR1 and CDR2 are MNHNS and SASEGT. Trimming removed 10 bases at V and 4 bases at J, with 21 bases between. CDR3 sequence: CATTVGGGGADTQYF. The CDR3 DNA sequence: TGTGCCACCACCGTAGGGGGGGGCGGCGCAGATACGCAGTATTTT.

This chain joins TRBV10-3 and TRBJ2-1; 7 bases are a match to TRBD1. J lost 3 bases, V lost 6 bases, and 2 bases had no gene match. Per the germline V gene, CDR1 is ENHRY and CDR2 is SYGVKD. This CDR3 is built from 13 residues. In DNA form, the CDR3 reads TGTGCCATCAGCCGGGACAGCTACAATGAGCAGTTCTTC. The encoded protein is CAISRDSYNEQFF.

The CDR3 region has the DNA TGTGCCAGCAGATCCAAGATCCGCAGCGGTAATGAAAAACTGTTTTTT. This gives the protein CASRSKIRSGNEKLFF. The gene calls are TRBV28 and TRBJ1-4; D is uncertain. This CDR3 has 16 amino acids. Between the trimmed V and J ends, which lost 6 bases and 4 bases, there was a span of 18 bases. Germline V gene sequence: CDR1 MDHEN, CDR2 SYDVKM.

A few counts support this clone. The genes are TRBV19 and TRBJ2-1; 10 bases are shared with TRBD2. The V segment lost 7 bases and the J segment 3 bases; nucleotides outside the gene matches: 3. The CDR3 totals 14 residues. The germline gives CDR1 LNHDA, CDR2 SQIVND (reference sequence). The CDR3: CASTPSGSYNEQFF. CDR3 coding DNA: TGTGCCAGTACCCCTAGCGGGAGCTACAATGAGCAGTTCTTC. Full variable domain (outside the CDR3, taken from reference TRBV19 and TRBJ2-1): DGGITQSPKYLFRKEGQNVTLSCEQNLNHDAMYWYRQDPGQGLRLIYYSQIVNDFQKGDIAEGYSVSREKKESFPLTVTSAQKNPTAFYLCASTPSGSYNEQFFGPGTRLTVL.

The chain links TRBV5-1 to TRBJ1-1; 7 bases are a match to TRBD1. This CDR3 has 13 residues. CDR1 and CDR2 from the germline V gene are SGHRS and YFSETQ. V lost 2 bases, J lost 5 bases, and 3 bases stayed unmatched. The CDR3 sequence is CASSFTGETEAFF. CDR3 DNA: TGCGCCAGCAGCTTCACAGGGGAGACTGAAGCTTTCTTT.

The chain is built from TRBV2 and TRBJ2-5; 12 bases line up with TRBD2. With V trimmed by 3 bases and J by 2 bases, 10 bases remained unmatched. This CDR3 is 18 amino acids long. Germline CDR1 is SNHLY and CDR2 is FYNNEI. CDR3 in amino acids: CASSDGLAGGPGQETQYF. CDR3 DNA sequence: TGTGCCAGCAGTGACGGGCTAGCGGGAGGGCCGGGGCAAGAGACCCAGTACTTC. The full variable domain, its missing parts supplied by reference TRBV2 and TRBJ2-5, is EPEVTQTPSHQVTQMGQEVILRCVPISNHLYFYWYRQILGQKVEFLVSFYNNEISEKSEIFDDQFSVERPDGSNFTLKIRSTKLEDSAMYFCASSDGLAGGPGQETQYFGPGTRLLVL.

The CDR3 here is CASSLEAIGVNEKLFF. The CDR3 nucleotides are TGTGCCAGCAGCTTAGAGGCGATAGGGGTGAATGAAAAACTGTTTTTT. The genes are TRBV7-9 and TRBJ1-4, with D maybe TRBD1 (5 bases). Trimming shortened V by 1 base and J by 5 bases, and 14 bases separated the two germline ends. The germline CDR1 and CDR2 sequences are SEHNR and FQNEAQ (reference sequence). The CDR3 covers 16 residues.

This chain joins TRBV5-6 and TRBJ2-7, with 10 bases aligning to TRBD2. CDR3 length: 15 residues. CDR1 is SGHDT and CDR2 is YYEEEE in the germline V gene. V was clipped by 4 bases and J by 1 base; unmatched bases: 5. CDR3 residues: CASSPDSGRSYEQYF. Here the CDR3 DNA reads TGTGCCAGCAGCCCCGATAGCGGGAGGTCCTACGAGCAGTACTTC.